This TCR beta chain is from a study of T cells in Graves' hyperthyroidism and ophthalmopathy (dated by TCRdb to about 2019). In terms of the full investigation: Peripheral blood samples were taken at initial diagnosis, before any treatment was given. To identify TCR V-J signatures that set the groups apart, the researchers used a discovery cohort of 100 patients, made up of around 42 with Graves' ophthalmopathy and approximately 57 with stable Graves' hyperthyroidism. Whether ophthalmopathy could be predicted prospectively was tested in an independent validation cohort made up of 18 to 20 hyperthyroidism patients plus 17 patients who later progressed to ophthalmopathy. The 90 to 100 discovery patients were randomly split 7:3 into training and test sets. In over five Graves' hyperthyroidism patients, the study also compared T-cell repertoires from thyroid tissue with T-cell repertoires from blood. After sampling, hyperthyroidism patients received methimazole starting at 30 mg daily, and ophthalmopathy patients received high-dose intravenous methylprednisolone. The paper reports TCR Vbeta CDR3 sequencing of approximately 140 peripheral blood samples: around 45 ophthalmopathy, over 70 hyperthyroidism and approximately 17 progressor patients.

Measured from the cysteine to the phenylalanine, the CDR3 is 15 residues long. Only the CDR3 part of the read is kept: 45 bases, read in frame from the first base. The germline V gene provides CDR1 SGHAT and CDR2 FQNNGV. V is reduced by 5 bases and J by 0 bases, leaving a spacing of 11 bases between them. What the research found in general, with its limitations: Sample size was not statistically predetermined, and investigators were not blinded to group allocation. In validation, the model predicted progression to ophthalmopathy a median of approximately 6.3 months before onset, with over 60% sensitivity and just under 75% specificity. A 13 V-J signature model separated ophthalmopathy from stable hyperthyroidism, with about 90% sensitivity and 81% to 83% specificity in cross-validation and 80%/75% in testing. Most expanded thyroid clonotypes (frequency above 0.001) were also detected in blood, a finding suggesting that blood repertoires may reflect thyroid immune responses.

The TCR beta CDR3 regions were amplified from the RNA transcripts. For the first round of RT-PCR on the TCR CDR3, the HTBI primer set was used together with the Qiagen OneStep RT-PCR kit. The libraries were constructed in a second round of multiplex PCR and then size-selected and purified. Libraries were sequenced paired-end with 100 bp reads on an Illumina HiSeq2000. Per the authors' processing: SOAPnuke was used to process the raw data, throwing out any read that contained adapters or uncalled bases, had a mean Phred below 15, or lacked an exact constant-primer or identifier match. COPE v1.2.5 was used to merge high-quality paired reads, and clonotypes were defined as unique nucleotide sequences. MiTCR v1.1 was used to align the clonotypes against IMGT TRBV, TRBD and TRBJ reference segments. The analysis included only V-J combinations with a frequency above 0.0001, which together covered 99% to 99.2% of the repertoires. The TCS score was defined as the ratio of F50 (clonal expansion) to E x V (chaos), calculated using BLOSUM62-based TCRdist between CDR3 peptides within each V-J. Welch's t-statistics and random forest reduced approximately 520 V-J features to 13, which were used in a naive Bayes classifier (R e1071). TCRdb redid the processing of the public reads, applying fastp at Q25 and MiXCR, and retained in-frame beta chains. Under each unique CDR3 protein, matching rows form one entry showing the most common genes and DNA. TCRdb, not the original authors, processed these V and J calls. This sample lists hundreds of thousands of distinct CDR3 sequences; roughly a sixth were detected once. Together, the top ten hold 16% of the sample.

Hyperthyroidism patients were newly diagnosed, had a disease duration of under 2 months, and were aged 18 to 65 years. Patients with uncontrolled infections, other autoimmune diseases, pregnancy or lactation were excluded. Diagnoses were based on clinical symptoms, serum thyroxine and TRAb, thyroid ultrasound and orbital computed tomography. For progressor patients, blood was drawn at the first diagnosis of hyperthyroidism, before any ophthalmopathy symptoms had appeared. PBMCs were isolated from about 9 ml of fresh peripheral blood by Ficoll-Paque density gradient centrifugation. Progressor patients were initially diagnosed with Graves' hyperthyroidism and developed ophthalmopathy during follow-up. Total RNA was extracted using Trizol reagent, and RNA quality was assessed on an Agilent 2100 Bioanalyzer. There are a few counts of this clonotype. The target of this receptor is not known. The input lacks base qualities; no much larger clone sits a single base away.

The rearrangement combines TRBV11-2 with TRBJ2-4; the D segment could be TRBD1, given 6 matching bases. Sequenced material: blood. This TCR derives from a woman aged 45-60 years with Graves' hyperthyroidism that later progressed to Graves' ophthalmopathy. This receptor carries the CDR3 CASSNTGRAKNIQYF. The DNA reads as follows: TGTGCCAGCAGCAATACAGGGAGAGCCAAAAACATTCAGTACTTC.